This T cell receptor beta chain was identified during a study of blood T cell repertoires in COVID-19. Study at large: Whether acute or convalescent, the COVID-19 samples came from the United States, Italy and Spain.

The CDR3 covers 16 residues. The germline V gene encodes CDR1 SGHTA and CDR2 FQGNSA. Germline trimming cut 1 base from V and 4 bases from J; bases unmatched to any gene: 6. The method was immunoSEQ multiplex PCR; TCRdb's version includes in-frame clones alone and lacks a portion of them. The sample yields around 150,000 clones, around 87% seen once. Sequencing was carried out using PBMCs or T cells enriched from blood (not recorded which). This clonotype was sampled from a woman between 45 and 65 years old who had recovered from COVID-19. The chain couples TRBV7-2 to TRBJ1-2, with 10 bases aligning to TRBD1. This CDR3 reads CASSLVGTGAVYGYTF. CDR3 nucleotide sequence: TGTGCCAGCAGCTTAGTTGGGACAGGGGCCGTCTATGGCTACACCTTC.